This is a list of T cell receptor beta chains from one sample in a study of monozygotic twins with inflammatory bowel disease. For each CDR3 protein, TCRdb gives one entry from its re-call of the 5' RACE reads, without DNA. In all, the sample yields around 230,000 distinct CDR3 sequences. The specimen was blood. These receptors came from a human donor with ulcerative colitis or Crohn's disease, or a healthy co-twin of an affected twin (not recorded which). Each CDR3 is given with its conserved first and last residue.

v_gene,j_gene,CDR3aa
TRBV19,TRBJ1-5,CASSRGYDQPQHF
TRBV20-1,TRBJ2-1,CSARRGSMQFF
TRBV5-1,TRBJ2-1,CASSLAKSGTYNEQFF
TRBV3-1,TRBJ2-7,CASSQVLRAGRREQYF
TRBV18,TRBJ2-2,CASSPGTSNTGELFF
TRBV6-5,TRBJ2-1,CASSYRPAPLDEQFF
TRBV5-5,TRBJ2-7,CASSWLGNFGDEQYF
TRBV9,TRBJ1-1,CASNIGPGVTEAFF
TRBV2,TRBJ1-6,CASRRDSYNSPLHF
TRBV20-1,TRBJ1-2,CSAGHTNYGYTF
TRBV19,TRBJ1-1,CASSKGQGAEAFF
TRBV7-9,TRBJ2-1,CASSLDELGDEQFF
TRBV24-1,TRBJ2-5,CATSDQKRTQETQYF
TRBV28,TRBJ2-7,CASRTGQSYEQYF
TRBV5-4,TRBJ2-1,CASSLGRYSYNEQFF
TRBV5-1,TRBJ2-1,CASHRTGDEQFF
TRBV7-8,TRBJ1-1,CASSFHLDTEAFF
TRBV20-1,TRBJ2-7,CSASRQRTYEQYF
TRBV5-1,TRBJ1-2,CASSSVSEGYTF
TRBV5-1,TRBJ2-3,CASSLGTPDTDTQYF
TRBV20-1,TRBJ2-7,CSAIGLAGSSSYEQYF